The source of this T cell receptor (beta chain) is a study of blood T cells in healthy people across ages (dated by TCRdb to between 2014 and 2017). About the study as a whole: In model experiments, template switching captured roughly one uniquely barcoded TCR beta cDNA molecule for every two T cells. The study measured age-related changes in TCR beta repertoire diversity using deep sequencing normalized with unique cDNA molecular identifiers. The donors were split into four age groups: young (average 16 years), middle-aged (around 40), aged (62) and long-lived (roughly 86). To avoid experimental bias, donors of different ages were spread randomly across the sequencing lanes. Two additional independent replicas of 1 million unique cDNA reads from the same blood draw were analyzed for two donors (one aged 18 to 30 and one aged 80 or older).

On the study overall, not on this receptor specifically: As age increased, observed TCR beta diversity per million T cells dropped in a roughly linear way, and a significant reduction was already evident by age 40. Compared with the aged group, the long-lived group had more naive CD4+ T cells, fewer expanded clones and increased TCR diversity, a pattern suggesting age selection. Total diversity estimates from one million sequenced T cells were considered lower bounds and underestimates. Bulk unsorted PBMC profiling prevented conclusive comparison of naive and antigen-experienced compartments. Donor CMV infection status was unknown, potentially confounding age-related changes in expanded clonotypes. Observed TCR beta diversity correlated strongly with the percentage of naive T cells measured by flow cytometry.

The roughly 42 donors, aged about 6 to 95 years, were systemically healthy Caucasian individuals from Russia. Each donor gave ten milliliters of peripheral blood, collected into EDTA-treated Vacutainer tubes. Ficoll-Paque density-gradient centrifugation was used to isolate PBMCs, with at least 6.5 million per sample. Total RNA was extracted from PBMCs with Trizol reagent, with at least 6 micrograms obtained per sample. For every donor, an aliquot of PBMCs went through flow cytometry to measure the percentages of naive CD45RAhigh/CD27high T cells. Libraries were made using 5' RACE. TCRdb names Illumina HiSeq 2500 as the instrument used. The second PCR ran for roughly 7 to 11 cycles and used a J-beta primer mix along with a sample-barcoded 5' primer. Each TCR beta cDNA molecule received a unique molecular identifier from a template-switch 5' adaptor carrying 12 random nucleotides. Each sample yielded at least 3 million CDR3-containing paired-end reads. The Mint cDNA synthesis kit, primed by a TRBC-specific oligonucleotide, was used to synthesize first-strand cDNA from all RNA. Following uracil-DNA glycosylase treatment, all cDNA underwent a first 18-cycle PCR with the universal primers M1SS and BC2_uni_R. The authors' pipeline ran thus. For normalization, 1 million high-quality reads were randomly selected from each sample, with every read carrying a distinct molecular identifier. Instead of being binned into consensus sequences, reads that shared molecular identifiers were thrown out. MiTCR, run with a Q25 quality threshold and the strictest error-elimination algorithm, handled CDR3 identification, clonotype clustering and error correction. A nonparametric unseen species model with Euler transformation was used to estimate lower-bound total TCR beta diversity. TCRdb ran its own pipeline on the public reads, namely fastp trimming at Q25 and MiXCR clone calling, and kept in-frame beta chains. Duplicate CDR3 protein sequences are folded into a single record with the most common DNA and genes. For this entry, the V and J calls and clone size follow TCRdb and not the study's own pipeline. This sample is represented by 1.5 million or so distinct CDR3 sequences; approximately 43% of them were singletons. Over 3.5% of the sample goes to the ten largest clones.

This clonotype has only a few counts. The specificity of this receptor is unknown. Base qualities are not recorded, but no much larger clone differs from it by a single base. The germline V gene supplies CDR1 MNHEY and CDR2 SVGAGI. Trimming at the junction amounts to 2 bases on V and 4 bases on J, and the germline ends lie 17 bases apart. The CDR3 spans 17 residues, from the cysteine through the phenylalanine. Just CDR3 DNA is preserved here, 51 bases in frame from base 1. Sequenced sample: blood. This sequence originates from a woman aged 18-29 years in good health. The sequence joins TRBV6-5 to TRBJ1-4, with a tentative D gene TRBD1 over 5 matching bases. The CDR3 reads CASSYGPMRGGNEKLFF. The nucleotide sequence reads TGTGCCAGCAGTTACGGGCCAATGAGGGGCGGTAATGAAAAACTGTTTTTT.